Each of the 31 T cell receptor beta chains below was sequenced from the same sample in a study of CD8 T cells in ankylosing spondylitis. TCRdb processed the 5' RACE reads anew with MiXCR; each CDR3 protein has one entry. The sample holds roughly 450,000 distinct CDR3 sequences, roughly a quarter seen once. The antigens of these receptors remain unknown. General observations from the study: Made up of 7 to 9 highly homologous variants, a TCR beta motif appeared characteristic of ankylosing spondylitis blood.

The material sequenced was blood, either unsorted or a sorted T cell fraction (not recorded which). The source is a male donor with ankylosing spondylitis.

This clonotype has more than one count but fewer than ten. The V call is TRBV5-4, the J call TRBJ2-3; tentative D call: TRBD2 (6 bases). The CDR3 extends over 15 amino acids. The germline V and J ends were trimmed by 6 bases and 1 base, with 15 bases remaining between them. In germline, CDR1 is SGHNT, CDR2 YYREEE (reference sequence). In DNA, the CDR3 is TGTGCCAGCACCCTGGGGGGAGCCGGCACAGATACGCAGTATTTT. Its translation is CASTLGGAGTDTQYF. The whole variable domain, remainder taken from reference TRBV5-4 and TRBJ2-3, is ETGVTQSPTHLIKTRGQQVTLRCSSQSGHNTVSWYQQALGQGPQFIFQYYREEENGRGNFPPRFSGLQFPNYSSELNVNALELDDSALYLCASTLGGAGTDTQYFGPGTRLTVL.

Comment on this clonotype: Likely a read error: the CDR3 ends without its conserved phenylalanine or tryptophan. The CDR3 here is CASSFSDRVGELFL. As DNA, the CDR3 is TGTGCCAGCAGCTTTTCGGACAGGGTCGGGGAGCTGTTTCTT. This chain links TRBV5-5 with TRBJ2-2; 8 bases line up with TRBD1. This CDR3 has 14 residues. Germline V gives CDR1 SGHKS, CDR2 YYEKEE (reference sequence). V lost 2 bases, J lost 7 bases, and 4 bases stayed unmatched.

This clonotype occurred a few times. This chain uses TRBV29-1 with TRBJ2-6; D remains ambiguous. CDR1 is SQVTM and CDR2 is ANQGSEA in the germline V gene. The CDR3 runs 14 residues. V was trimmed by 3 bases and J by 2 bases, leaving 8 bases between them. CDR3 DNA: TGCAGCGTTGATCCGGGTCCTGGGGCCAACGTCCTGACTTTC. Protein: CSVDPGPGANVLTF.

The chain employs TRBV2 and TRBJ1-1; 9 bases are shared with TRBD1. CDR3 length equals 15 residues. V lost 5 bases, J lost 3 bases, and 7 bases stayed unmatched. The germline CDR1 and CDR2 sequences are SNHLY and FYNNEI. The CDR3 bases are TGTGCCAGCAGTCGACAGGGGGGTACGGACACTGAAGCTTTCTTT. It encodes CASSRQGGTDTEAFF.

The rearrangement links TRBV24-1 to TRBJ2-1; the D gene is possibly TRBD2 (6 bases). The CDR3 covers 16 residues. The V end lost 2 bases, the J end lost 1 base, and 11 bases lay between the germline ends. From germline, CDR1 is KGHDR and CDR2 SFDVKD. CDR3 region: CATSDSGRGSYNEQFF. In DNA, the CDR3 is TGTGCCACCAGTGATTCCGGACGGGGGTCCTACAATGAGCAGTTCTTC.

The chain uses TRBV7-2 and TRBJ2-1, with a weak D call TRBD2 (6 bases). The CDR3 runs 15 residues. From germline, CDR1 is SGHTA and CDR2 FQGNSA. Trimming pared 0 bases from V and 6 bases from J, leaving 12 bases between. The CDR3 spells CASSLAGRSLNEQFF. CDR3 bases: TGTGCCAGCAGCTTAGCTGGGAGGTCCCTCAATGAGCAGTTCTTC.

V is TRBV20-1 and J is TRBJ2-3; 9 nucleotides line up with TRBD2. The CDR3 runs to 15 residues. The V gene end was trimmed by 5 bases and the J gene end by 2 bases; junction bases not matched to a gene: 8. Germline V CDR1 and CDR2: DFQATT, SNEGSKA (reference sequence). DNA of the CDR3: TGCAGTGCTGCCAGTCTAGCGGGGCCCACAGATACGCAGTATTTT. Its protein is CSAASLAGPTDTQYF.

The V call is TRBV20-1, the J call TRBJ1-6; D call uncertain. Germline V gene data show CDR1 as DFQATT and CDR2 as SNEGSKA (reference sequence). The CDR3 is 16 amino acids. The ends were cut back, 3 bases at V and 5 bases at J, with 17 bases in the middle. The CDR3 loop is CSARGWGGGDNSPLHF. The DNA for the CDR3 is TGCAGTGCTAGGGGTTGGGGTGGTGGGGATAATTCACCCCTCCACTTT.

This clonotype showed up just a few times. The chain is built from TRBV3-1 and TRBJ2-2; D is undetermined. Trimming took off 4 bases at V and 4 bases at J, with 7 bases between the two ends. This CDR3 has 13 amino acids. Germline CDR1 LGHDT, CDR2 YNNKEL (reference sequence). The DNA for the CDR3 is TGTGCCAGCAGCCGTCGGAGCACCGGGGAGCTGTTTTTT. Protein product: CASSRRSTGELFF.

CDR3 loop: CASSRRGGSYNEQFF. The CDR3 DNA reads as TGTGCCAGCAGCCGAAGGGGGGGCTCCTACAATGAGCAGTTCTTC. The chain carries TRBV6-2 or TRBV6-3 and TRBJ2-1, with a weak D call TRBD2 (7 bases). V was clipped by 6 bases and J by 0 bases, with 12 bases between them. The CDR3 runs to 15 residues. Germline V gene lookup returns CDR1 MNHEY and CDR2 SVGEGT.

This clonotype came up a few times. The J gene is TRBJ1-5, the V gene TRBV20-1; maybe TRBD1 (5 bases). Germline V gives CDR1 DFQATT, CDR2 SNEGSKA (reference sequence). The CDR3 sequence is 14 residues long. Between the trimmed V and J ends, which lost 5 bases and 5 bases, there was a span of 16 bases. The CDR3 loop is CSAHGDRYYQPQHF. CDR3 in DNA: TGCAGTGCTCACGGCGACAGATATTATCAGCCCCAGCATTTT.

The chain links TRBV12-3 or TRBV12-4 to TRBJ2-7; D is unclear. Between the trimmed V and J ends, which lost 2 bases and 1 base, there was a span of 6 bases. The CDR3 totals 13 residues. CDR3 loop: CASSLKRSYEQYF. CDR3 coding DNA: TGTGCCAGCAGTTTAAAGAGATCCTACGAGCAGTACTTC.

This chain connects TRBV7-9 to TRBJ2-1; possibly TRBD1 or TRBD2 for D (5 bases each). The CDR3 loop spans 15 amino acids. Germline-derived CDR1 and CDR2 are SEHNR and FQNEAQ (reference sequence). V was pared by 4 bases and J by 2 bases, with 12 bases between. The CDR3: CASSSPWGPYNEQFF. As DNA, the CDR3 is TGTGCCAGCAGCTCCCCATGGGGACCCTACAATGAGCAGTTCTTC.

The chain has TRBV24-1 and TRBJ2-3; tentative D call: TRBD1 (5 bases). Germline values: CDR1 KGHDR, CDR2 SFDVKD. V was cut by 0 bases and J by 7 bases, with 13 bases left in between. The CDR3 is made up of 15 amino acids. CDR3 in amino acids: CATSDLGGRGYTQYF. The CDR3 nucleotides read TGTGCCACCAGTGATTTGGGTGGTAGGGGCTATACGCAGTATTTT.

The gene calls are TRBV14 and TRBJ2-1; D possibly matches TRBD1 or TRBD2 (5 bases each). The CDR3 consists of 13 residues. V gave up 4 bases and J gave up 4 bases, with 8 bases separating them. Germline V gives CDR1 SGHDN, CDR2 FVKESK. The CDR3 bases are TGTGCCAGCAGCCGGGACCTGTACAATGAGCAGTTCTTC. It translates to CASSRDLYNEQFF.

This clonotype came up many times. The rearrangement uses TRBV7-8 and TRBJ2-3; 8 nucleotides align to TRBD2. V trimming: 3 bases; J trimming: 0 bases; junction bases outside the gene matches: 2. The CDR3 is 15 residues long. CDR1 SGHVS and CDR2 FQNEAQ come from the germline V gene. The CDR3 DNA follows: TGTGCCAGCAGCTTCCGGGAGGGGAGCACAGATACGCAGTATTTT. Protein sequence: CASSFREGSTDTQYF. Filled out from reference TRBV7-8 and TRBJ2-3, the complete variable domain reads GAGVSQSPRYKVAKRGQDVALRCDPISGHVSLFWYQQALGQGPEFLTYFQNEAQLDKSGLPSDRFFAERPEGSVSTLKIQRTQQEDSAVYLCASSFREGSTDTQYFGPGTRLTVL.

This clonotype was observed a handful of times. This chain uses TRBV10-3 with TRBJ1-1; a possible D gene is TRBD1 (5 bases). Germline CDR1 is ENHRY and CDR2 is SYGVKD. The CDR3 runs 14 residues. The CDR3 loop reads CAISGAGMNTEAFF. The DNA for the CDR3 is TGTGCAATATCTGGGGCGGGTATGAACACTGAAGCTTTCTTT.

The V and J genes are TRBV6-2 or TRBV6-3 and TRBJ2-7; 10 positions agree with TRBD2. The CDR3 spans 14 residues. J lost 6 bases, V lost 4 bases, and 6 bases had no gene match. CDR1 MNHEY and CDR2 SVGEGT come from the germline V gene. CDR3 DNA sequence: TGTGCCAGCAGTTCTAGCGGGGGATACGCCGAGCAGTACGTC. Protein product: CASSSSGGYAEQYV.

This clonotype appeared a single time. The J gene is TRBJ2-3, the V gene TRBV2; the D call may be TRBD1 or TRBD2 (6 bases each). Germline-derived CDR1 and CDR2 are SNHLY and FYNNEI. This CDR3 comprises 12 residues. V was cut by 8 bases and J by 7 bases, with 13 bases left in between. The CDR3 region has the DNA TGTGCCAGCGGGACTCAGGGGTATACGCAGTATTTT. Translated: CASGTQGYTQYF.

Here the CDR3 reads CARPQGPNTGELFF. The CDR3 coding sequence is TGTGCCAGGCCACAGGGGCCAAACACCGGGGAGCTGTTTTTT. This chain links TRBV7-9 with TRBJ2-2, with 7 positions matching TRBD1. The ends lost 9 bases at V and 2 bases at J; junction bases unmatched: 6. The CDR3 is made up of 14 amino acids. The germline gives CDR1 SEHNR, CDR2 FQNEAQ (reference sequence).

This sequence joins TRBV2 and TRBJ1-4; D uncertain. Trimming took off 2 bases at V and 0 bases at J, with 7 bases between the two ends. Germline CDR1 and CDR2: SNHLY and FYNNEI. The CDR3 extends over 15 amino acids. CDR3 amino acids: CASSEIGSTNEKLFF. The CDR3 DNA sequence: TGTGCCAGCAGTGAAATCGGGTCAACTAATGAAAAACTGTTTTTT.

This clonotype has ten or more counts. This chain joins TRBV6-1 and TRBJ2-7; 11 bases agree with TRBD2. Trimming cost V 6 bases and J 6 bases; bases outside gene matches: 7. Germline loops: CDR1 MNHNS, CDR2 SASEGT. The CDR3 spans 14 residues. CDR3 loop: CASRSLAGEAEQYF. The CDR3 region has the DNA TGTGCCAGCAGGTCACTAGCGGGAGAGGCCGAGCAGTACTTC.

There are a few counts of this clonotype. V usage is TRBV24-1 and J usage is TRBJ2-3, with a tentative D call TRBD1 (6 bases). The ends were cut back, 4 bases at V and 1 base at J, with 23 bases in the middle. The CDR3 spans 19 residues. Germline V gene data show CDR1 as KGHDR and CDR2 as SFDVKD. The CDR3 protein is CATSDPATGQTWGTDTQYF. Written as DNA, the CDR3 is TGTGCCACCAGTGACCCGGCGACAGGACAAACCTGGGGCACAGATACGCAGTATTTT.

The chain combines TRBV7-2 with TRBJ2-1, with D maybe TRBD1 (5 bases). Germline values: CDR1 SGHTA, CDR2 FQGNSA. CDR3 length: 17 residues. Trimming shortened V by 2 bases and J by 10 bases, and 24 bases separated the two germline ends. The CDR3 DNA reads TGTGCCAGCAGCTTAACTCCTCCTGGGGCCATCAGTTGGGAGCAGTTCTTC. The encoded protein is CASSLTPPGAISWEQFF.

DNA for the CDR3: TGTGCCAGCAGCCCCGATAGCGGGAAGGATACGCAGTATTTT. Its protein product is CASSPDSGKDTQYF. V and J are TRBV11-1 and TRBJ2-3; TRBD2 matches 8 bases. V was pared by 5 bases and J by 6 bases, with 7 bases of the junction left unmatched. The CDR3 loop spans 14 amino acids. Germline-derived CDR1 and CDR2 are SGHAT and FQDESV (reference sequence).

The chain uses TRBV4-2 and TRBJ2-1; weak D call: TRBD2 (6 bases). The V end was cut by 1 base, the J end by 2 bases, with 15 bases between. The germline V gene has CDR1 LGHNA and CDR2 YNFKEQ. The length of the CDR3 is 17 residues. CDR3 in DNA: TGTGCCAGCAGCCAAGCTTCGCTAGCGAGCGCCTACAATGAGCAGTTCTTC. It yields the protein CASSQASLASAYNEQFF.

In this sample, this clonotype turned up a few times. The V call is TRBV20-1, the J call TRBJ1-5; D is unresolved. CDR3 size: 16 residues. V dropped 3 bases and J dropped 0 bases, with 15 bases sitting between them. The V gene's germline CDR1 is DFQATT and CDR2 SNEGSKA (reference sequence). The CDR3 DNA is TGCAGTGCTAGCCCCCCGGCAGCTTATAGCAATCAGCCCCAGCATTTT. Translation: CSASPPAAYSNQPQHF.

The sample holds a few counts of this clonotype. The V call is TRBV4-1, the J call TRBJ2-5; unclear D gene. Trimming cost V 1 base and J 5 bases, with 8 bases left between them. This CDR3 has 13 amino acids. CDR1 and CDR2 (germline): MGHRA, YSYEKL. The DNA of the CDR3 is TGCGCCAGCAGCCAAGGACCAAGGGAGACCCAGTACTTC. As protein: CASSQGPRETQYF.

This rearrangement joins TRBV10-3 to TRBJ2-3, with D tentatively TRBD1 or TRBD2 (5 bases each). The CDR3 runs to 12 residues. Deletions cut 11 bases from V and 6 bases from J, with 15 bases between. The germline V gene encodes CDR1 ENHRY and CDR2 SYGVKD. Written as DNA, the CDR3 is TGTGCCGTACACGGGGACGGGGATACGCAGTATTTT. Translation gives CAVHGDGDTQYF.

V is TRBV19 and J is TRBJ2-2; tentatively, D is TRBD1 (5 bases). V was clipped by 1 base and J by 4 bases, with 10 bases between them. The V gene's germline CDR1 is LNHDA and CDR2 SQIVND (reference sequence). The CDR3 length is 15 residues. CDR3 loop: CASSIGGRFTGELFF. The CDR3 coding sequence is TGTGCCAGTAGTATAGGGGGCAGATTCACCGGGGAGCTGTTTTTT.

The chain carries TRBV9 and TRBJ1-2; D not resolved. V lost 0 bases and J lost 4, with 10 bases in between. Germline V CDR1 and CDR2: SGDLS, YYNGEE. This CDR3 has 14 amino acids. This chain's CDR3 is CASSVAVESYGYTF. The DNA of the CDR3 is TGTGCCAGCAGCGTAGCCGTGGAGTCCTATGGCTACACCTTC.